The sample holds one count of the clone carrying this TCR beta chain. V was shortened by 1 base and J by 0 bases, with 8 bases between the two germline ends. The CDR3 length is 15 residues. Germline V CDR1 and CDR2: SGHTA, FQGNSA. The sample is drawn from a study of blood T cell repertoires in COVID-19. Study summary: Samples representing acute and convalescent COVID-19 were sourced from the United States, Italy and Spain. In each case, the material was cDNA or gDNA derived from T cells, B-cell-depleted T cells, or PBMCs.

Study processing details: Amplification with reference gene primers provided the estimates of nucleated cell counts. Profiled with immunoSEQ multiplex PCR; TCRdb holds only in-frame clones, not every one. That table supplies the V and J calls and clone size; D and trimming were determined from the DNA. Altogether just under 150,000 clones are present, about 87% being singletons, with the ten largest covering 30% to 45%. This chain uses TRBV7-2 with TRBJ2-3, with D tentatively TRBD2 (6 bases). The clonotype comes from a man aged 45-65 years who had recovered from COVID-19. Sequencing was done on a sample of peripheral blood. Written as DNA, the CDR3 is TGTGCCAGCAGCTTAGGCGGGGTTAGCACAGATACGCAGTATTTT. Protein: CASSLGGVSTDTQYF.